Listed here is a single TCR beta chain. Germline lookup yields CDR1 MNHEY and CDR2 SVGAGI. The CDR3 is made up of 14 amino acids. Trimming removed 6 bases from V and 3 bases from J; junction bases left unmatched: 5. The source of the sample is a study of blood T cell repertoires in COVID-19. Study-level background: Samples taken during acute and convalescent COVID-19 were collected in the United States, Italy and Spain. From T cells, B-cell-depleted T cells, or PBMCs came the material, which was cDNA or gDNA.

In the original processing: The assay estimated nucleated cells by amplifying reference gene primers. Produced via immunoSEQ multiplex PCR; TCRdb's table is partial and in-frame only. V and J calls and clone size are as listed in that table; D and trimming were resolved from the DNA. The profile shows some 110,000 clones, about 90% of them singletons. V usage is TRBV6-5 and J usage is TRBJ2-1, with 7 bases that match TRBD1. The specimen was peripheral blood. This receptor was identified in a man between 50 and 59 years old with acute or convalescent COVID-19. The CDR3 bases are TGTGCCAGCAGCGTCGGGACAGACTACAATGAGCAGTTCTTC. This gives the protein CASSVGTDYNEQFF.